This T cell receptor beta chain is drawn from a study of read filtering for tumor transcriptome and immune sequencing. Trimming removed 1 base from V and 3 bases from J; junction bases left unmatched: 3. The CDR3 consists of 15 residues. Germline V gene data show CDR1 as LGHNA and CDR2 as YNFKEQ. This library used around 0.4 ug RNA and molecular barcoded adaptors spanning alpha/delta and beta/gamma chains. TCRdb reprocessed the reads with MiXCR, giving one entry per CDR3 protein. The repertoire holds over 90,000 distinct CDR3 sequences, with roughly 21% as singletons. This sequence originates from a donor at least 40 years old with multiple myeloma. The genes are TRBV4-2 and TRBJ2-7; 10 nucleotides align to TRBD2. The sample taken for sequencing was a population of CD138-negative cells sorted from bone marrow. The CDR3 reads CASSQGASGGYEQYF. DNA of the CDR3: TGTGCCAGCAGCCAAGGGGCTAGCGGGGGCTACGAGCAGTACTTC.